These 20 T cell receptor beta chains came from one sample sequenced in a study of T cell responses to AZD1222 COVID-19 vaccine. The method was immunoSEQ multiplex PCR; TCRdb's version includes in-frame clones alone and lacks a portion of them. The data contain about 84,000 clones, roughly 85% of them seen just once; the ten biggest clones take up under 11%. Sequenced here: peripheral blood, sampled 28 days after the second AZD1222 dose. The receptors shown here come from an adult who received the AZD1222 COVID-19 vaccine.

The rearrangement joins TRBV27 to TRBJ1-2; D is uncertain. The ends were cut back, 0 bases at V and 7 bases at J, with 15 bases in the middle. Per germline, CDR1 MNHEY and CDR2 SMNVEV (reference sequence). This CDR3 region has 15 residues. The CDR3, as DNA: TGTGCCAGCAGTTTATCTGCCGGACTCGTCGGTGGCTACACCTTC. This encodes CASSLSAGLVGGYTF.

V is TRBV7-9 and J is TRBJ1-5; D gene ambiguous. Trimming removed 3 bases at V and 6 bases at J, with 12 bases between. The CDR3 loop spans 14 amino acids. CDR1 is SEHNR, CDR2 FQNEAQ, per germline (reference sequence). The DNA of the CDR3 is TGTGCCAGCAGCTTTTCGAATTCCGGTCAGCCCCAGCATTTT. Encoded protein: CASSFSNSGQPQHF.

This clone was observed a handful of times. The chain is built from TRBV28 and TRBJ1-6; D uncertain. The ends were cut back, 6 bases at V and 9 bases at J, with 12 bases in the middle. This CDR3 contains 13 residues. The germline V gene has CDR1 MDHEN and CDR2 SYDVKM. The CDR3 sequence: CASRPTRGSPLHF. CDR3 DNA: TGTGCCAGCAGGCCGACACGGGGTTCACCCCTCCACTTT.

V usage is TRBV7-9 and J usage is TRBJ1-1; a weak D match, TRBD1 (5 bases). Germline assignment: CDR1 SEHNR and CDR2 FQNEAQ (reference sequence). This CDR3 region has 15 residues. Trimming pared 0 bases from V and 7 bases from J, leaving 15 bases between. The CDR3 DNA reads TGTGCCAGCAGCTTAGCGGGGGATTTGGCGGTTGAAGCTTTCTTT. This gives the protein CASSLAGDLAVEAFF.

V is TRBV20-1 and J is TRBJ2-1; no clear D. This CDR3 contains 14 residues. Trimming took 3 bases from V and 6 from J, leaving 15 bases between them. Germline loops: CDR1 DFQATT, CDR2 SNEGSKA (reference sequence). The CDR3 DNA reads as TGCAGTGCTAGTCGGCCGCCAGCAGGCAATGAGCAGTTCTTC. It is translated as CSASRPPAGNEQFF.

The chain has TRBV9 and TRBJ2-1; TRBD1 or TRBD2 may be the D gene (5 bases each). The CDR3 loop spans 17 amino acids. V lost 1 base, J lost 0 bases, and 14 bases lay in between. Germline V gene data show CDR1 as SGDLS and CDR2 as YYNGEE. CDR3 sequence (DNA): TGTGCCAGCAGCGTAAGGGGCGCCGCGGGCTCCTACAATGAGCAGTTCTTC. Protein product: CASSVRGAAGSYNEQFF.

This chain uses TRBV5-1 with TRBJ1-1, with D perhaps TRBD1 (5 bases). This CDR3 region has 15 residues. V lost 4 bases and J lost 2, with 15 bases in between. CDR1 and CDR2 from the germline V gene are SGHRS and YFSETQ. DNA of the CDR3: TGCGCCAGCAGCCCATCTCCGGGGCTAAACACTGAAGCTTTCTTT. Its protein is CASSPSPGLNTEAFF.

The genes are TRBV7-9 and TRBJ1-6; D is perhaps TRBD1 (5 bases). This CDR3 has 12 residues. Trimming shortened V by 3 bases and J by 11 bases, and 8 bases separated the two germline ends. Germline CDR1 is SEHNR and CDR2 is FQNEAQ (reference sequence). The CDR3 sequence is CASSLGEAPLHF. The DNA of the CDR3 is TGTGCCAGCAGCTTGGGGGAGGCACCCCTCCACTTT. Together with reference TRBV7-9 and TRBJ1-6, the CDR3 gives the full variable domain: DTGVSQNPRHKITKRGQNVTFRCDPISEHNRLYWYRQTLGQGPEFLTYFQNEAQLEKSRLLSDRFSAERPKGSFSTLEIQRTEQGDSAMYLCASSLGEAPLHFGNGTRLTVT.

The rearrangement links TRBV3-1 (or the pseudogene TRBV3-2) to TRBJ2-7, with TRBD1 as a possible D gene (6 bases). This CDR3 contains 13 residues. Germline V gives CDR1 LGHDT, CDR2 YNNKEL (reference sequence). Trimming took off 4 bases at V and 3 bases at J, with 10 bases between the two ends. The CDR3 DNA is TGTGCCAGCAGCCTTGGACAGTTCTACGAGCAGTACTTC. Amino acid sequence: CASSLGQFYEQYF.

This clone is judged medium-sized. V usage is TRBV9 and J usage is TRBJ1-6, with D possibly matching TRBD1 (6 bases). Germline lookup yields CDR1 SGDLS and CDR2 YYNGEE. V lost 0 bases to trimming and J lost 7 bases, with 11 bases between them. The CDR3 sequence is 15 residues long. The DNA of the CDR3 is TGTGCCAGCAGCGTAGTTCCAGGGGAAAATTCACCCCTCCACTTT. Translation: CASSVVPGENSPLHF.

The chain carries TRBV5-4 and TRBJ2-2, with a possible D match to TRBD1 (5 bases). The CDR3 length is 18 residues. V gave up 0 bases and J gave up 1 base, with 16 bases separating them. The germline V gene has CDR1 SGHNT and CDR2 YYREEE (reference sequence). The CDR3 DNA is TGTGCCAGCAGCTTGGAGGGGATCGGGTTACGGAACACCGGGGAGCTGTTTTTT. Translating gives CASSLEGIGLRNTGELFF.

The table lists this clone with a count of one. The genes are TRBV5-1 and TRBJ2-3, with 7 bases aligning to TRBD2. Per germline, CDR1 SGHRS and CDR2 YFSETQ. The CDR3 loop spans 16 amino acids. The ends lost 5 bases at V and 0 bases at J; junction bases unmatched: 9. Written as DNA, the CDR3 is TGCGCCAGCAGTCCATTTAGCGGGTCTAGCACAGATACGCAGTATTTT. This codes for CASSPFSGSSTDTQYF.

This chain uses TRBV13 with TRBJ1-1; 7 nucleotides agree with TRBD1. Germline CDR1 PRHDT, CDR2 FYEKMQ (reference sequence). With V trimmed by 3 bases and J by 4 bases, 2 bases remained unmatched. CDR3 length: 13 residues. DNA of the CDR3: TGTGCCAGCAGCTTCGACAGGGCCACTGAAGCTTTCTTT. It codes for CASSFDRATEAFF.

The genes are TRBV5-1 and TRBJ1-6, with TRBD1 matching over 8 bases. V shed 0 bases and J 3 bases; nucleotides not matched to a gene: 20. The germline CDR1 and CDR2 sequences are SGHRS and YFSETQ. The CDR3 is made up of 22 amino acids. For the CDR3, the DNA is TGCGCCAGCAGCTTGGGAAGGGGTTGGGACAGGACGATGGGCTACTATAATTCACCCCTCCACTTT. It yields the protein CASSLGRGWDRTMGYYNSPLHF.

The chain employs TRBV10-2 and TRBJ2-7, with D uncertain. V was clipped by 2 bases and J by 4 bases, with 9 bases between them. There are 13 residues in the CDR3. Germline CDR1 WSHSY, CDR2 SAAADI. The CDR3 region is CASSEIPRYEQYF. CDR3 DNA: TGCGCCAGCAGTGAGATCCCTCGGTACGAGCAGTACTTC.

The chain is built from TRBV18 and TRBJ2-5; tentative D call: TRBD2 (5 bases). The CDR3 length is 14 residues. Trimming left V 3 bases short and J 2 bases short, with 10 bases between. The germline V gene encodes CDR1 KGHSH and CDR2 LQKENI. The CDR3 bases are TGTGCCAGCTCACCGGCCGGGGTGCAAGAGACCCAGTACTTC. Translating it yields CASSPAGVQETQYF. Supplemented by reference TRBV18 and TRBJ2-5, the full variable domain reads NAGVMQNPRHLVRRRGQEARLRCSPMKGHSHVYWYRQLPEEGLKFMVYLQKENIIDESGMPKERFSAEFPKEGPSILRIQQVVRGDSAAYFCASSPAGVQETQYFGPGTRLLVL.

J is TRBJ1-6 and V is TRBV7-3, with TRBD1 matching 9 bases. J was trimmed by 7 bases and V by 3 bases; bases with no gene match: 10. There are 17 residues in the CDR3. Germline V gene lookup returns CDR1 SGHTA and CDR2 FQGTGA. The CDR3, as DNA: TGTGCCAGCAGCTTCACCGGGACAGGGAAGGGGAATTCACCCCTCCACTTT. Encoded protein: CASSFTGTGKGNSPLHF.

This sequence joins TRBV6-6 and TRBJ2-7; possibly TRBD1 for D (7 bases). The V end lost 0 bases, the J end lost 6 bases, and 18 bases lay between the germline ends. This CDR3 is 16 amino acids long. CDR1 and CDR2 (germline): MNHNY, SVGAGI (reference sequence). The CDR3 DNA is TGTGCCAGCAGTTACTCTGGAGGGGGCGGAATGGTCGAGCAGTACTTC. Translation: CASSYSGGGGMVEQYF.

This chain links TRBV16 with TRBJ2-7, with 8 bases fitting TRBD1. Losses at the gene ends were 0 bases for V and 11 bases for J; bases not matched to a gene: 6. The CDR3 has 13 amino acids. Per germline, CDR1 KGHSY and CDR2 FQNENV. The CDR3 loop is CASSQSFQGAEYF. CDR3 nucleotides: TGTGCCAGCAGCCAATCTTTCCAGGGGGCAGAGTACTTC.

This clone appeared a few times. The V and J genes are TRBV3-1 (or the pseudogene TRBV3-2) and TRBJ1-2; D not resolved. The CDR3 is 13 residues long. CDR1 is LGHDT and CDR2 is YNNKEL in the germline V gene (reference sequence). V gave up 4 bases and J gave up 1 base, with 7 bases separating them. The CDR3 reads CASSRASNYGYTF. In DNA form, the CDR3 reads TGTGCCAGCAGCCGGGCCAGTAACTATGGCTACACCTTC.